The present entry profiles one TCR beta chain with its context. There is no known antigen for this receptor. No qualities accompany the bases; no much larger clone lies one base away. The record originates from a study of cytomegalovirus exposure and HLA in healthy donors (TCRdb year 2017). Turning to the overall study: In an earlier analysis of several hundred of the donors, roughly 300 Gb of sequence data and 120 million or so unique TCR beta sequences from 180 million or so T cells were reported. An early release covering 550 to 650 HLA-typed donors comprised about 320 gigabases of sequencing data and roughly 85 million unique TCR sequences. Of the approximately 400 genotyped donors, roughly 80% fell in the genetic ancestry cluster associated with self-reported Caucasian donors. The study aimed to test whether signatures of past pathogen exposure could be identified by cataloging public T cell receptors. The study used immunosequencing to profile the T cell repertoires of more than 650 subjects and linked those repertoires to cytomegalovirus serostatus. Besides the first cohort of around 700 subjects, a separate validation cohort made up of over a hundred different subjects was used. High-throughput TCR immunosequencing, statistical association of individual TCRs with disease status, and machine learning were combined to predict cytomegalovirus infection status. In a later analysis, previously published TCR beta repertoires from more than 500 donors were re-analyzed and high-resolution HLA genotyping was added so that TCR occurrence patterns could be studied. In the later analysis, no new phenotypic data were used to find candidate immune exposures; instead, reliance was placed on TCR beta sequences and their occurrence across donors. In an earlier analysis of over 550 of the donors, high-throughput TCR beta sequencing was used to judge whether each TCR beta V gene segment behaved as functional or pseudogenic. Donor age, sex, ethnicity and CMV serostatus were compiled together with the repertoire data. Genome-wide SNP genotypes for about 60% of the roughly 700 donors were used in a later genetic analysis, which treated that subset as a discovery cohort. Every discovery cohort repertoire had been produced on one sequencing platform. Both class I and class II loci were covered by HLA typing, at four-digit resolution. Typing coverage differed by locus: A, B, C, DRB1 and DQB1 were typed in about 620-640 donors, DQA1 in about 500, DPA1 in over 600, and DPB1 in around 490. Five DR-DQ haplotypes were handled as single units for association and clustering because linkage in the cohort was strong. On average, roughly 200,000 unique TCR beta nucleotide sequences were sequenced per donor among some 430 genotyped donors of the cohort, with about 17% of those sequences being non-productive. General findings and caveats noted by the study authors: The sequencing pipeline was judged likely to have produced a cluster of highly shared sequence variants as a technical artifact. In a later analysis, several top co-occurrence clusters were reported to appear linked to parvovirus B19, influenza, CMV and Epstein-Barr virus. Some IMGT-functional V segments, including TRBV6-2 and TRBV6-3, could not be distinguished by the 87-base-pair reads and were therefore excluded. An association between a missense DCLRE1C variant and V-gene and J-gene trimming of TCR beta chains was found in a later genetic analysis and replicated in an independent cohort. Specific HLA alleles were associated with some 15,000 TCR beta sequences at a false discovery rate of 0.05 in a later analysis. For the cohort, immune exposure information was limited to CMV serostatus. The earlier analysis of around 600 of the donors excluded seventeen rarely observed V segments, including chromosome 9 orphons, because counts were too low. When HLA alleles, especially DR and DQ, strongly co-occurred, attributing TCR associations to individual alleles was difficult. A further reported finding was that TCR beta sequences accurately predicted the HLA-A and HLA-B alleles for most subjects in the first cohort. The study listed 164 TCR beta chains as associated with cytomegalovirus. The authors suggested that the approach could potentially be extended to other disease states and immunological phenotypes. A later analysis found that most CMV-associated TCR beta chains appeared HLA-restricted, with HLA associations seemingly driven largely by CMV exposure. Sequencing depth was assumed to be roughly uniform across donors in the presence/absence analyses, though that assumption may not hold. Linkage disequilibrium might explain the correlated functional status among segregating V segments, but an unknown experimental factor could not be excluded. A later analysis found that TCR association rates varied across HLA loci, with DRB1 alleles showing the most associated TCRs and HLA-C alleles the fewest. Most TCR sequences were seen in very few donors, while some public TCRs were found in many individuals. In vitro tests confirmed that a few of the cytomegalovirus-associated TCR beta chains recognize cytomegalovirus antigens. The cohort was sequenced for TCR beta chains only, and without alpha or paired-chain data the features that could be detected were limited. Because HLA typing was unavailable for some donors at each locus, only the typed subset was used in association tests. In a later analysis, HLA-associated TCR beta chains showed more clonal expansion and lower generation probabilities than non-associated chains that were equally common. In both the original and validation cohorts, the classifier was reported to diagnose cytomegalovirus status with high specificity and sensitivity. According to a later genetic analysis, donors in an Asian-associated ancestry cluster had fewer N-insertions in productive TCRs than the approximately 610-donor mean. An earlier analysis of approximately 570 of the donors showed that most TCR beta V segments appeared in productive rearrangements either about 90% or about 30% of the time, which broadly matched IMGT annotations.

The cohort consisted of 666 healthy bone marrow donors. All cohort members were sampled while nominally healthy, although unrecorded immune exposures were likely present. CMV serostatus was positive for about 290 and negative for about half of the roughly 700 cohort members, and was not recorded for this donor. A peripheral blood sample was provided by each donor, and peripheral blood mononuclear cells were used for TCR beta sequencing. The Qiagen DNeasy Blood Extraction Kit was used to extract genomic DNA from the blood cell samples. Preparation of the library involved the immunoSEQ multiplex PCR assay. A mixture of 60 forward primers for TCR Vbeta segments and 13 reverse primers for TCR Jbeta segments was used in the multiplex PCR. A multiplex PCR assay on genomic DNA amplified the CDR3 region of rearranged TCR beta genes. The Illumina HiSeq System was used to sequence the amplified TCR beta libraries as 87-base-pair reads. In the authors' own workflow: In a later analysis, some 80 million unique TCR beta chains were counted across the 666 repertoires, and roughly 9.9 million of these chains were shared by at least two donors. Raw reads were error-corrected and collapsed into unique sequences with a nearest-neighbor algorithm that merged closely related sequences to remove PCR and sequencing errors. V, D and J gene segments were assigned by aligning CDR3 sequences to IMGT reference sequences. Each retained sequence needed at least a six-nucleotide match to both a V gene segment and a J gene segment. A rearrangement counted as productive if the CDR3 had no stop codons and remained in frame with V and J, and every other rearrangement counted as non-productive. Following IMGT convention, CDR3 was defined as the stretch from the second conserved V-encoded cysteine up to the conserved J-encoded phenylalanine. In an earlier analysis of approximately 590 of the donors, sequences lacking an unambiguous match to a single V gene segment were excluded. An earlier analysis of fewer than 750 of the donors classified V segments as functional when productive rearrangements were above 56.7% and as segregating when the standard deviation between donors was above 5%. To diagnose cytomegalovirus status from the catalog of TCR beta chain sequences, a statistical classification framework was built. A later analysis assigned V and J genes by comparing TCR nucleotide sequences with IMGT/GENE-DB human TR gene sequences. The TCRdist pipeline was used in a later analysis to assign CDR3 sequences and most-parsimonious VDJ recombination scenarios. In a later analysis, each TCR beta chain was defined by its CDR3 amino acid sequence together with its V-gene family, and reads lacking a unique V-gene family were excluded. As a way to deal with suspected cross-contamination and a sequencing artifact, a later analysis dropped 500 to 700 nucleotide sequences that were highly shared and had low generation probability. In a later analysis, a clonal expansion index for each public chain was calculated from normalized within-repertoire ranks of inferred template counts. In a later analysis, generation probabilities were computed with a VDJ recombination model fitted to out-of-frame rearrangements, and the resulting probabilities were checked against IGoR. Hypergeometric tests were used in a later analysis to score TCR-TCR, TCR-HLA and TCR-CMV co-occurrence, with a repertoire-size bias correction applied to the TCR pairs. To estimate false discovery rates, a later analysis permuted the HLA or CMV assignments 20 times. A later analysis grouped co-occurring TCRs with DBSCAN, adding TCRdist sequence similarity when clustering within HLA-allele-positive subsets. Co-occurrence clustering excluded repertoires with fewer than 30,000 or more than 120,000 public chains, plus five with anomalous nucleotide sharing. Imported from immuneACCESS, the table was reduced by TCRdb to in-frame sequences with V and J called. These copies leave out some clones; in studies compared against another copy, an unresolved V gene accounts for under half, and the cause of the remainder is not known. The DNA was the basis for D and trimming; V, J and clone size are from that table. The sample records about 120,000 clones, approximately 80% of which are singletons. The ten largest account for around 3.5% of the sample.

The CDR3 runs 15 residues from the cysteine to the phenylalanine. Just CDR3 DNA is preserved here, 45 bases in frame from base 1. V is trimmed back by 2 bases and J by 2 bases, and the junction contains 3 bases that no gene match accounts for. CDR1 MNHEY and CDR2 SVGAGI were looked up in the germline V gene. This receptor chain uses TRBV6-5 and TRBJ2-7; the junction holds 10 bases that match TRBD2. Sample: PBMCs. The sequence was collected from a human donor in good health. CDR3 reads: CASSYQREGAYEQYF. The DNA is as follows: TGTGCCAGCAGTTACCAGCGGGAGGGGGCCTACGAGCAGTACTTC.